This TCR beta chain appears in the sequencing data of a study of blood T cells in healthy people across ages. The V and J ends lost 3 bases and 12 bases respectively, with 15 bases between them. From germline, CDR1 is SGHTA and CDR2 FQGNSA. This CDR3 is 13 amino acids long. Using a J-beta primer mix together with a sample-barcoded 5' primer, a second PCR was run for about 7 to 12 cycles. A single record per CDR3 protein comes from TCRdb applying MiXCR to the 5' RACE reads. The repertoire holds around 620,000 distinct CDR3 sequences, with approximately 25% as singletons. This clonotype was counted a few times.

The chain uses TRBV7-2 and TRBJ2-1; tentatively, D is TRBD1 or TRBD2 (5 bases each). The sequenced sample was blood. The TCR was taken from a woman between 70 and 85 years old in good health. CDR3: CASSFGQLGVQFF. The DNA of the CDR3 is TGTGCCAGCAGCTTTGGACAACTGGGGGTGCAGTTCTTC.